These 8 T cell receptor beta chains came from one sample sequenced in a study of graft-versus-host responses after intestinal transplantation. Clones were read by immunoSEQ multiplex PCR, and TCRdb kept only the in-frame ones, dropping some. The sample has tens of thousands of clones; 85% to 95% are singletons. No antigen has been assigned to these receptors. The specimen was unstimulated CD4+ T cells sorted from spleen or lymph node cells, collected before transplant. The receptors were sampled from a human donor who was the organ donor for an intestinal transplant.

CDR3: CASSPNTDTQYF. The CDR3 DNA follows: TGTGCCAGCAGCCCAAACACAGATACGCAGTATTTT. V usage is TRBV7-8 and J usage is TRBJ2-3; D gene uncertain. The CDR3 runs to 12 residues. From germline, CDR1 is SGHVS and CDR2 FQNEAQ. Trimming cost V 5 bases and J 2 bases, with 5 bases left between them.

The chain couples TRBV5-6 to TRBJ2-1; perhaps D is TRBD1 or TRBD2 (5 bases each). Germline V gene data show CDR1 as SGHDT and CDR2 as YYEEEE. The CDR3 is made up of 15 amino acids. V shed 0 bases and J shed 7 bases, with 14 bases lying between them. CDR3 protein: CASSLVGAGWNEQFF. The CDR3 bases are TGTGCCAGCAGCTTGGTCGGGGCAGGCTGGAATGAGCAGTTCTTC.

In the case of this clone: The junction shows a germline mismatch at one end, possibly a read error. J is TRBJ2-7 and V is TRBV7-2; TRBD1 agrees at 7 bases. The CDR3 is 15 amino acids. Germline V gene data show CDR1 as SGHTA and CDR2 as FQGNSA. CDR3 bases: TGTGCCAGCAGGTTAGTGGGGACAGCCTCCTACGAGCAGTACTTC. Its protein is CASRLVGTASYEQYF.

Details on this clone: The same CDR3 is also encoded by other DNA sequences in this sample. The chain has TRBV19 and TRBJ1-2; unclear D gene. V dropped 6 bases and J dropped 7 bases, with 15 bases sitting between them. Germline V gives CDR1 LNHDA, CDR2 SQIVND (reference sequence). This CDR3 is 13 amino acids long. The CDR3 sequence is CASSTDRVLGYTF. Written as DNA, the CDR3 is TGTGCCAGTAGCACGGATAGGGTCCTTGGCTACACCTTC.

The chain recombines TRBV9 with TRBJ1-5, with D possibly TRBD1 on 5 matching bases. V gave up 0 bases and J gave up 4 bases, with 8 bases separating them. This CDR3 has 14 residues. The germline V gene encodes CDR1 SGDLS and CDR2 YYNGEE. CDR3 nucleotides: TGTGCCAGCAGCGTAGGGGGACCAAATCAGCCCCAGCATTTT. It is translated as CASSVGGPNQPQHF.

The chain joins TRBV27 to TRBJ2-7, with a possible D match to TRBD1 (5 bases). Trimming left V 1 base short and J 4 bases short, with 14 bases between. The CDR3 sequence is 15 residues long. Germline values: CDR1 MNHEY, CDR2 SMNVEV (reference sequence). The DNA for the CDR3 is TGTGCCAGCAGTTTATATCAGGGTAATCCTTACGAGCAGTACTTC. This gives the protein CASSLYQGNPYEQYF.

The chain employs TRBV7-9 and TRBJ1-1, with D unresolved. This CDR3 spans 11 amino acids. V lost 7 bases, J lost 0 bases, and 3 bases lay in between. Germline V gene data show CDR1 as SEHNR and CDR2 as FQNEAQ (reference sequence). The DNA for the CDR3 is TGTGCCAGCAAGATGAACACTGAAGCTTTCTTT. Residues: CASKMNTEAFF.

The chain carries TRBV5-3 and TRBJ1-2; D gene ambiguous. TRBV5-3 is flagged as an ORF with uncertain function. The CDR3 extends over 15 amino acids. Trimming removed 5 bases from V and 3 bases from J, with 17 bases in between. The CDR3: CARSHKPGFHYGYTF. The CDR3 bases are TGTGCCAGAAGTCATAAACCAGGATTTCACTATGGCTACACCTTC.